The present T cell receptor beta chain was sequenced within a study of cytotoxic CD8 clonotypes in ibrutinib-treated CLL. Study background: With a range of 6 to 36, the median treatment time before response samples were taken was roughly twelve months.

This clone was detected only once. Its cognate antigen is unknown. Study-wide points: Sustained-remission and progressing patients were not sampled at matched times. Rising at ibrutinib response, clonality subsequently fell back toward baseline at progression.

Here immunoSEQ multiplex PCR was the method, and the copy in TCRdb shows in-frame clones only, minus some. Among around 200,000 clones listed, just under 80% were seen once. The clonotype originates from a human donor with chronic lymphocytic leukemia. Here the sequenced sample was PBMCs, taken after 12 months of ibrutinib treatment.

The CDR3 coding sequence is TGTGCCAGCAGCTTGGGGTGGCGGGGTGGCGAAGCTTTCTTT. Translating gives CASSLGWRGGEAFF. This sequence joins TRBV5-4 and TRBJ1-1; D ambiguous. The CDR3 length is 14 residues. CDR1 SGHNT and CDR2 YYREEE come from the germline V gene (reference sequence). V lost 0 bases and J 8 bases, leaving 14 bases between the germline ends.